These 21 T cell receptor beta chains came from one sample sequenced in a study of T cells in Graves' hyperthyroidism and ophthalmopathy. The source material, RNA transcripts, was used to amplify TCR beta CDR3 regions. RT-PCR in the first round (using the HTBI primer set) targeted the TCR CDR3. TCRdb fed the multiplex PCR reads into MiXCR, producing one record per CDR3 protein. The data hold 350,000 to 400,000 distinct CDR3 sequences, with 14% observed a single time. Sequenced: blood. Source of these receptors: a woman in her fifties or sixties with Graves' hyperthyroidism.

This chain uses TRBV6-1 with TRBJ2-1; 11 bases are a match to TRBD2. Germline V lookup: CDR1 MNHNS, CDR2 SASEGT. The length of the CDR3 is 16 residues. Unmatched junction bases numbered 6, after V lost 1 base and J lost 7 bases. CDR3 region: CASSEGRASGRNEQFF. DNA of the CDR3: TGTGCCAGCAGTGAAGGCCGAGCTAGCGGGAGGAATGAGCAGTTCTTC.

Ten or more counts support this clonotype. V is TRBV5-5 and J is TRBJ2-7; the D gene is possibly TRBD1 (5 bases). Germline V lookup: CDR1 SGHKS, CDR2 YYEKEE (reference sequence). The CDR3 runs 15 residues. Trimming shortened V by 4 bases and J by 6 bases, and 20 bases separated the two germline ends. This CDR3 is CASSPAGTPRGEQYF. CDR3 sequence (DNA): TGTGCCAGCAGCCCGGCAGGAACTCCAAGGGGCGAGCAGTACTTC.

This clonotype was counted a few times. The chain carries TRBV9 and TRBJ2-1, with 12 nucleotides matching TRBD2. Losses at the gene ends were 4 bases for V and 9 bases for J; bases not matched to a gene: 8. This CDR3 spans 15 amino acids. Germline CDR1 and CDR2: SGDLS and YYNGEE. CDR3 sequence: CASSKTGLAGVEQFF. CDR3 bases: TGTGCCAGCAGCAAAACGGGACTAGCGGGTGTTGAGCAGTTCTTC.

In this sample, this clonotype turned up many times. This rearrangement joins TRBV7-8 to TRBJ2-1, with D possibly matching TRBD2 (6 bases). The CDR3 is 13 amino acids. Trimming pared 3 bases from V and 6 bases from J, leaving 9 bases between. Germline assignment: CDR1 SGHVS and CDR2 FQNEAQ. Here the CDR3 DNA reads TGTGCCAGCAGCTTGGGGAGGTTCAATGAGCAGTTCTTC. Its protein product is CASSLGRFNEQFF.

This clonotype was recorded many times. The rearrangement links TRBV3-1 to TRBJ2-1; D is ambiguous. The CDR3 spans 15 residues. The germline V gene encodes CDR1 LGHDT and CDR2 YNNKEL (reference sequence). The germline V and J ends were trimmed by 1 base and 1 base, with 8 bases remaining between them. The CDR3 reads CASSQAVVSYNEQFF. The CDR3 DNA sequence: TGTGCCAGCAGCCAAGCTGTGGTGTCCTACAATGAGCAGTTCTTC.

The table lists this clonotype with many counts. The chain links TRBV5-6 to TRBJ2-1; 10 nucleotides match TRBD2. The CDR3 extends over 18 amino acids. The V gene end was trimmed by 3 bases and the J gene end by 4 bases; junction bases not matched to a gene: 13. Germline CDR1 and CDR2: SGHDT and YYEEEE. The CDR3 reads CASSSGLADSSAYNEQFF. CDR3 sequence (DNA): TGTGCCAGCAGCTCAGGACTAGCGGACTCCTCTGCGTACAATGAGCAGTTCTTC.

The CDR3 nucleotides read TGCAGTGCCAGCAAGGTTAGCACAGATACGCAGTATTTT. Encoded protein: CSASKVSTDTQYF. The rearrangement joins TRBV20-1 to TRBJ2-3; D remains unclear. The CDR3 runs to 13 residues. Trimming left V 6 bases short and J 0 bases short, with 10 bases between. Germline V gives CDR1 DFQATT, CDR2 SNEGSKA (reference sequence).

This clonotype was recorded many times. The rearrangement joins TRBV24-1 to TRBJ1-2, with a weak D call TRBD1 (5 bases). Germline V gene data show CDR1 as KGHDR and CDR2 as SFDVKD. V was cut by 5 bases and J by 3 bases, with 9 bases left in between. This CDR3 contains 13 residues. The CDR3 reads CATSVDKDYGYTF. The CDR3 coding sequence is TGTGCCACCAGTGTGGACAAAGACTATGGCTACACCTTC.

This clonotype was seen repeatedly, ten times or more. The J gene is TRBJ2-1, the V gene TRBV7-9; D is uncertain. Trimming cost V 5 bases and J 10 bases, with 12 bases left between them. The CDR3 is made up of 12 amino acids. The germline V gene encodes CDR1 SEHNR and CDR2 FQNEAQ (reference sequence). This chain's CDR3 is CASSAPFREQFF. CDR3 bases: TGTGCCAGCAGCGCACCTTTCCGCGAGCAGTTCTTC.

This clonotype was counted between two and nine times. J is TRBJ2-3 and V is TRBV4-1, with D possibly matching TRBD2 (7 bases). CDR3 length: 16 amino acids. Trimming left V 5 bases short and J 2 bases short, with 17 bases between. Germline V gene data show CDR1 as MGHRA and CDR2 as YSYEKL. CDR3 nucleotides: TGCGCCAGCAGCAAAGGGGGGGGACCCTACACAGATACGCAGTATTTT. This encodes CASSKGGGPYTDTQYF.

The chain employs TRBV4-2 and TRBJ1-1; D not certain. V was pared by 0 bases and J by 1 base, with 15 bases between. There are 17 residues in the CDR3. Germline V gives CDR1 LGHNA, CDR2 YNFKEQ. As DNA, the CDR3 is TGTGCCAGCAGCCAAGATGGAGCAAGGGTTGGGAACACTGAAGCTTTCTTT. Translating gives CASSQDGARVGNTEAFF.

This clonotype was counted ten times or more. The V gene is TRBV3-1, the J gene TRBJ2-7, with 16 positions matching TRBD2. Germline-derived CDR1 and CDR2 are LGHDT and YNNKEL (reference sequence). The V gene end was trimmed by 0 bases and the J gene end by 5 bases; junction bases not matched to a gene: 7. The CDR3 contains 18 residues. The CDR3, as DNA: TGTGCCAGCAGCCAAGATCGGGGACTAGCGGGAGGGCCCGACGAGCAGTACTTC. Translation: CASSQDRGLAGGPDEQYF.

There are many counts of this clonotype. The rearrangement uses TRBV30 and TRBJ2-3; 14 positions match TRBD2. The CDR3 has 16 amino acids. V shed 3 bases, J shed 3 bases, and the junction held 5 bases outside the gene matches. Per the germline V gene, CDR1 is GTSNPN and CDR2 is SVGIG (reference sequence). CDR3 amino acids: CAWSGLAGGRTDTQYF. Written as DNA, the CDR3 is TGTGCCTGGAGCGGACTAGCGGGAGGAAGGACAGATACGCAGTATTTT.

This clonotype was recorded at least ten times. The chain carries TRBV10-2 and TRBJ1-3; D not resolved. CDR3 length equals 16 residues. Trimming removed 3 bases at V and 0 bases at J, with 12 bases between. Germline lookup yields CDR1 WSHSY and CDR2 SAAADI. DNA for the CDR3: TGCGCCAGCAGTGATTCAGGTCCCGCCTCTGGAAACACCATATATTTT. Residues: CASSDSGPASGNTIYF.

Many counts were recorded for this clonotype. V gene TRBV5-8 combines with J gene TRBJ1-2; D remains unclear. V lost 4 bases and J lost 3, with 16 bases in between. Germline V gene data show CDR1 as SGHTS and CDR2 as YDEGEE. The CDR3 is 15 amino acids. The CDR3 sequence is CASSQGGTGYYGYTF. CDR3 coding DNA: TGTGCCAGCAGCCAAGGAGGAACCGGTTACTATGGCTACACCTTC.

This clonotype has only a few counts. The V gene is TRBV20-1, the J gene TRBJ2-6; D tentatively reads TRBD1 or TRBD2 (5 bases each). The length of the CDR3 is 18 residues. CDR1 and CDR2 from the germline V gene are DFQATT and SNEGSKA (reference sequence). Trimming removed 1 base at V and 0 bases at J, with 16 bases between. DNA of the CDR3: TGCAGTGCTAGAGTGGAATTCGGGGCTAGCTCTGGGGCCAACGTCCTGACTTTC. Translating it yields CSARVEFGASSGANVLTF.

This clonotype was picked up many times. V gene TRBV12-3 or TRBV12-4 combines with J gene TRBJ2-7, with 14 bases fitting TRBD2. The V gene end was trimmed by 6 bases and the J gene end by 1 base; junction bases not matched to a gene: 2. CDR3 size: 15 residues. CDR3 nucleotide sequence: TGTGCCAGCAGCAGGACTAGCGGGAGGTCCTACGAGCAGTACTTC. This sequence encodes CASSRTSGRSYEQYF.

This clonotype was detected a few times. The genes are TRBV19 and TRBJ2-7, with D perhaps TRBD1 or TRBD2 (5 bases each). The CDR3 extends over 13 amino acids. Per the germline V gene, CDR1 is LNHDA and CDR2 is SQIVND (reference sequence). The germline V and J ends were trimmed by 10 bases and 6 bases, with 19 bases remaining between them. DNA for the CDR3: TGTGCCACCATGGGACCAACTACGGCCGAGCAGTACTTC. This sequence encodes CATMGPTTAEQYF.

This clonotype was seen ten or more times. The J gene is TRBJ2-5, the V gene TRBV3-1; D unresolved. V lost 6 bases and J lost 2, with 10 bases in between. This CDR3 is built from 13 residues. CDR1 LGHDT and CDR2 YNNKEL come from the germline V gene (reference sequence). The chain's CDR3 is CASRPKDQETQYF. The CDR3 coding sequence is TGTGCCAGCAGGCCCAAGGATCAAGAGACCCAGTACTTC.

About this clonotype: This may be a read error, as it is one base from a much larger clone. The chain is built from TRBV7-8 and TRBJ2-7; the D gene is possibly TRBD1 (6 bases). The J call is in doubt because the DNA end fits TRBJ2-1 better. The length of the CDR3 is 16 residues. Germline CDR1 is SGHVS and CDR2 is FQNEAQ. This CDR3 reads CASSHHRATHFYEQFF. CDR3 nucleotides: TGTGCCAGCAGCCATCACAGGGCGACCCACTTCTACGAGCAGTTCTTC.

This clonotype was counted at least ten times. The chain recombines TRBV7-9 with TRBJ2-3; perhaps TRBD1 as D (5 bases). V lost 10 bases to trimming and J lost 1 base, with 9 bases between them. This CDR3 contains 12 residues. The germline gives CDR1 SEHNR, CDR2 FQNEAQ (reference sequence). CDR3 region: CATFRGTDTQYF. The CDR3, as DNA: TGTGCCACGTTCAGGGGCACAGATACGCAGTATTTT.